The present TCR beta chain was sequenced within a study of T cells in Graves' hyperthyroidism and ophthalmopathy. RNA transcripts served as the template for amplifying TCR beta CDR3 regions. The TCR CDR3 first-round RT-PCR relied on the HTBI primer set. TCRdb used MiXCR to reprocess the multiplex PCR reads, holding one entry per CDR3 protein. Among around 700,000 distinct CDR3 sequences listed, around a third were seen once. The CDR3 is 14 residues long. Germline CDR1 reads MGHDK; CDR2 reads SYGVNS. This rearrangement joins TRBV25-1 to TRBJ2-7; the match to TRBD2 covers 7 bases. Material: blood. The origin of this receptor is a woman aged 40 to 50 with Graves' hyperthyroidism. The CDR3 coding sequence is TGTGCTAGTACGGGAGGTTTTGGCTCCTACGAGCAGTACTTC. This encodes CASTGGFGSYEQYF.